The 3 T cell receptor beta chains below were found in one sample sequenced in a study of human T cells and chemical hapten exposure. TCRdb recomputed calls from the RACE reads with MiXCR, one row per CDR3 protein. The sample consists of 300,000 to 450,000 distinct CDR3 sequences, 4.5% to 5.5% of them appearing once. Time point given: pre-sensitization, week 0. Treatment defined: therapeutic diphenylcyclopropenone sensitization with weekly scalp DPC. The sequences come from whole blood, collected in connection with sensitization to the hapten diphenylcyclopropenone (DPC). The source is a woman aged 45-59 years with alopecia areata. Some clones in this sample may be carry-over from other donors' samples.

This clonotype was picked up many times. At one end the junction does not follow the germline gene, possibly because of a read error. The J gene is TRBJ2-1, the V gene TRBV9; the D is unclear. The CDR3 has 13 residues. The germline gives CDR1 SGDLS, CDR2 YYNGEE. The CDR3 nucleotides read TGTGCCAGCAGTGTAGGAACGTACAATGAGCAGTTCTTC. It translates to CASSVGTYNEQFF.

This clonotype was seen many times. The chain carries TRBV27 and TRBJ2-6; a possible D gene is TRBD2 (7 bases). Trimming removed 10 bases at V and 2 bases at J, with 21 bases between. Looked up from germline, CDR1 is MNHEY and CDR2 is SMNVEV (reference sequence). This CDR3 has 17 amino acids. The CDR3 sequence: CATWVGGALPGANVLTF. CDR3 DNA sequence: TGTGCCACCTGGGTGGGGGGGGCGCTCCCTGGGGCCAACGTCCTGACTTTC.

This clonotype was detected many times. The rearrangement links TRBV6-2 or TRBV6-3 to TRBJ2-7; D uncertain. Trimming left V 6 bases short and J 6 bases short, with 3 bases between. The CDR3 consists of 9 residues. CDR1 is MNHEY and CDR2 is SVGEGT in the germline V gene. In DNA, the CDR3 is TGTGCCAGCAGACCCGAGCAGTACTTC. The encoded protein is CASRPEQYF.